One TCR beta chain is described in this entry. Its antigen is unidentified. As it was prepared, the TCRbeta library received unique molecular identifiers. In TCRdb, the PCR reads were re-called with MiXCR into one record per CDR3 protein. The repertoire includes 300,000 to 400,000 distinct CDR3 sequences, around 15% of them detected once, and roughly 40% sits in the top ten. CDR3 size: 17 residues. From germline, CDR1 is MNHNS and CDR2 SASEGT. With 4 bases clipped from V and 4 bases from J, the junction kept 5 bases outside the gene matches. This entry is derived from a study of T-cell reconstitution after alpha-beta-depleted transplantation in children. Study results and caveats: Surviving recipient cells, namely T cells and thymic progenitors, were the source of high day-60 TCRbeta diversity in some patients. Expanded graft clones, several hundred of them, were reportedly the source of alpha-beta T cells about two months after transplant. Newly made T cells mostly supplied T-cell counts and diversity one year after transplant.

The rearrangement uses TRBV6-1 and TRBJ2-3; 16 bases line up with TRBD2. Here the sequenced sample was PBMCs, mostly from graft donor cells, taken 360 days after TCRalphabeta/CD19-depleted stem cell transplant. The clonotype was recovered from a male patient between 2 and 15 years old who had a stem cell transplant for acute lymphoblastic leukemia, so the T cells may come from the graft donor. The CDR3 DNA is TGTGCCAGCAGTGCCGGGACTAGCGGGAGGGGGGCAGATACGCAGTATTTT. Protein product: CASSAGTSGRGADTQYF.